This T cell receptor beta chain derives from a study of T cells after yellow fever vaccination. Study results and limitations: The secondary response peaked faster, at day 5 versus 15, but was weaker. Clonotypes appearing in both CD4 and CD8 compartments existed, and their share was small. Clones that expanded after primary vaccination mostly reappeared after the booster (96% CD4, approximately 89% CD8).

As regards this clonotype: The antigen is not known.

MiXCR was run by TCRdb on the 5' RACE reads, yielding one entry per CDR3 protein. This table holds 510,000 or so distinct CDR3 sequences, less than 20% found once. The germline CDR1 and CDR2 sequences are SGHRS and YFSETQ. Between the trimmed V and J ends, which lost 0 bases and 0 bases, there was a span of 11 bases. There are 16 residues in the CDR3. The TCR originated in a young man who received the YFV17D yellow fever vaccine. This chain links TRBV5-1 with TRBJ2-3; D is unresolved. Material: PBMCs, obtained 15 days after the yellow fever booster vaccination. The CDR3 reads CASSLVGRGSTDTQYF. The CDR3 bases are TGCGCCAGCAGCTTGGTCGGTCGTGGCAGCACAGATACGCAGTATTTT.